The source of this T cell receptor beta chain is a study of vaccination effects on CD4 cells after COVID-19. Broader study findings: Healthy vaccine recipients' vaccine-induced clones were almost all SARS-CoV-2 mono-reactive. By a late point after vaccination, infection- and vaccine-induced clones had shrunk markedly through clonal contraction.

ViraFEST used viral peptide pools to expand antigen-specific CD4+ T cells before sequencing. Cells that had been cultured for 10 days were the source of isolated CD4+ T cells. Participants were given two doses of BNT162b2 or mRNA-1273 vaccine. IL-2 at about 10 IU/ml and peptides at about 10 ug/ml were added to cultured PBMC, approximately 2 million per well. Half-medium replacement with IL-2 medium occurred on days 3 and 7. The CDR3 sequence is 13 residues long. CDR1 and CDR2 from the germline V gene are SGHDT and YYEEEE. Trimming removed 2 bases from V and 4 bases from J, with 10 bases in between. This clone occurred once. The antigen is unknown. Sequencing used immunoSEQ multiplex PCR; TCRdb keeps in-frame clones, though not all of them. The sample has approximately 70,000 clones, 80% to 85% seen once.

The material was CD4+ T cells from PBMCs cultured with HCoV-229E spike peptides, obtained after COVID-19 vaccination. This TCR was sampled from a human donor who received a COVID-19 vaccine. The V call is TRBV5-6, the J call TRBJ2-7, with a tentative D call TRBD1 (5 bases). This CDR3 is CASSFYDRYEQYV. Here the CDR3 DNA reads TGTGCCAGCAGCTTTTACGACAGATACGAGCAGTACGTC.